The present entry profiles one TCR beta chain with its context. Source study methods: Amplification of reference gene primers provided the estimated nucleated cell counts. Sequencing was performed with immunoSEQ multiplex PCR; in TCRdb, only in-frame clones are kept and a portion is missing. That table supplies the V and J calls and clone size; D and trimming were determined from the DNA. This repertoire shows fewer than 110,000 clones, around 92% found once; its top ten account for over 5.5%. This sample stems from a study of blood T cell repertoires in COVID-19. For the study at large: Nucleic acid was either cDNA or gDNA, and it came from T cells, B-cell-depleted T cells, or PBMCs.

CDR1 MGHRA and CDR2 YSYEKL come from the germline V gene. CDR3 length: 17 amino acids. The junction had 6 bases not matched to a gene; V was cut back by 1 base and J by 3 bases. This sequence was found in a man aged 50 to 59 with active COVID-19. This chain uses TRBV4-1 with TRBJ2-5, with 12 bases lining up with TRBD2. What was sequenced was peripheral blood. The CDR3 DNA sequence: TGCGCCAGCAGCCAAGGTCTAGCGGGAGGGACAAAAGAGACCCAGTACTTC. Translation: CASSQGLAGGTKETQYF.